Following are 24 T cell receptor beta chains from one sample sequenced in a study of graft-versus-host responses after intestinal transplantation. The antigens these receptors bind are not known. The data were produced by immunoSEQ multiplex PCR, yet TCRdb's version contains in-frame clones alone and is incomplete. This sample has around 71,000 clones, with about 94% found just once. Sequencing used unstimulated CD8+ T cells sorted from spleen or lymph node cells, obtained before intestinal transplant. All receptors come from a human donor who received an intestinal transplant.

The CDR3 coding sequence is TGTGCCAGCAGCGTACACACAGGGGTTGGGGCCAACGTCCTGACTTTC. Its protein is CASSVHTGVGANVLTF. The chain joins TRBV9 to TRBJ2-6, with 7 positions matching TRBD1. V trimming: 1 base; J trimming: 3 bases; junction bases outside the gene matches: 4. CDR1 and CDR2 from the germline V gene are SGDLS and YYNGEE. The CDR3 spans 16 residues.

A few counts support this clone. CDR3 sequence reads: CASSNGGHFYEQYF. The CDR3 DNA is TGTGCCAGTAGTAATGGAGGTCACTTCTACGAGCAGTACTTC. V and J are TRBV19 and TRBJ2-7; maybe TRBD2 (5 bases). Trimming cost V 4 bases and J 3 bases, with 13 bases left between them. This CDR3 has 14 residues. The germline gives CDR1 LNHDA, CDR2 SQIVND (reference sequence).

This chain uses TRBV27 with TRBJ1-4, with 11 positions matching TRBD1. The CDR3 has 16 amino acids. Germline V gene data show CDR1 as MNHEY and CDR2 as SMNVEV (reference sequence). V lost 5 bases to trimming and J lost 4 bases; unmatched junction nucleotides: 6. CDR3 in DNA: TGTGCCAGCAGTCGGGGGGACAGGGGGGTTAATGAAAAACTGTTTTTT. This gives the protein CASSRGDRGVNEKLFF.

This sequence joins TRBV9 and TRBJ2-7; D not resolved. The CDR3 runs to 14 residues. V was trimmed by 0 bases and J by 0 bases, leaving 7 bases between them. The V gene's germline CDR1 is SGDLS and CDR2 YYNGEE. The CDR3, as DNA: TGTGCCAGCAGCGTAGATCTGGGCTCCTACGAGCAGTACTTC. Amino acid sequence: CASSVDLGSYEQYF.

With regard to this clone: Distinct nucleotide sequences in the sample also encode this CDR3. J is TRBJ2-5 and V is TRBV6-5, with unresolved D. This CDR3 has 13 residues. Germline CDR1 MNHEY, CDR2 SVGAGI. V was clipped by 2 bases and J by 5 bases, with 9 bases between them. The CDR3: CASSYLRRETQYF. DNA of the CDR3: TGTGCCAGCAGTTACCTACGTAGGGAGACCCAGTACTTC.

The chain couples TRBV30 to TRBJ2-3; perhaps TRBD2 as D (6 bases). The CDR3 is 15 residues long. V was cut by 1 base and J by 2 bases, with 13 bases left in between. Germline CDR1 is GTSNPN and CDR2 is SVGIG (reference sequence). CDR3 coding DNA: TGTGCCTGGAGTGCTGAGGCGGGATCCACAGATACGCAGTATTTT. As protein: CAWSAEAGSTDTQYF. Supplemented by reference TRBV30 and TRBJ2-3, the full variable domain reads SQTIHQWPATLVQPVGSPLSLECTVEGTSNPNLYWYRQAAGRGLQLLFYSVGIGQISSEVPQNLSASRPQDRQFILSSKKLLLSDSGFYLCAWSAEAGSTDTQYFGPGTRLTVL.

This clone is a singleton in its sample. The gene calls are TRBV14 and TRBJ2-1; a weak D match, TRBD2 (6 bases). The ends were cut back, 4 bases at V and 7 bases at J, with 11 bases in the middle. The CDR3 spans 13 residues. Germline values: CDR1 SGHDN, CDR2 FVKESK. This chain's CDR3 is CASSPTGENEQFF. Here the CDR3 DNA reads TGTGCCAGCAGCCCCACGGGGGAAAATGAGCAGTTCTTC.

The chain employs TRBV6-1 and TRBJ2-7; no firm D call. The V end lost 6 bases, the J end lost 2 bases, and 11 bases lay between the germline ends. The CDR3 loop spans 13 amino acids. Germline V gives CDR1 MNHNS, CDR2 SASEGT. CDR3 nucleotides: TGTGCCAGCAGGGAGACGGAGCCCTACGAGCAGTACTTC. Protein product: CASRETEPYEQYF.

The chain is built from TRBV7-9 and TRBJ1-1; perhaps TRBD1 as D (6 bases). The CDR3 length is 14 residues. Germline assignment: CDR1 SEHNR and CDR2 FQNEAQ (reference sequence). V lost 3 bases and J 4 bases, leaving 12 bases between the germline ends. The CDR3 is CASSFRGGGTEAFF. DNA for the CDR3: TGTGCCAGCAGCTTCAGGGGCGGGGGCACTGAAGCTTTCTTT. The full variable domain, completed using reference TRBV7-9 and TRBJ1-1, is DTGVSQNPRHKITKRGQNVTFRCDPISEHNRLYWYRQTLGQGPEFLTYFQNEAQLEKSRLLSDRFSAERPKGSFSTLEIQRTEQGDSAMYLCASSFRGGGTEAFFGQGTRLTVV.

This rearrangement joins TRBV7-7 to TRBJ2-5; possibly TRBD1 or TRBD2 for D (5 bases each). Germline-derived CDR1 and CDR2 are SSHAT and FNYEAQ (reference sequence). The CDR3 sequence is 13 residues long. V shed 4 bases and J shed 5 bases, with 11 bases lying between them. CDR3 loop: CASSSRDVETQYF. CDR3 nucleotide sequence: TGTGCCAGCAGCTCCAGGGACGTGGAGACCCAGTACTTC.

This sequence joins TRBV6-6 and TRBJ2-3; 8 bases line up with TRBD2. This CDR3 spans 16 amino acids. Per germline, CDR1 MNHNY and CDR2 SVGAGI (reference sequence). V lost 2 bases and J lost 2; bases outside the gene matches: 6. The CDR3 region has the DNA TGTGCCAGCAGTTACCAGGGCGGGAGGATCACAGATACGCAGTATTTT. It specifies CASSYQGGRITDTQYF.

The V call is TRBV2, the J call TRBJ1-2; 12 bases fit TRBD1. Germline V gene lookup returns CDR1 SNHLY and CDR2 FYNNEI. With V trimmed by 7 bases and J by 8 bases, 8 bases remained unmatched. The CDR3 length is 14 residues. Here the CDR3 DNA reads TGTGCCAGCATTACGGGACAGGGGGCGCGGGGCTACACCTTC. This sequence encodes CASITGQGARGYTF.

The chain has TRBV18 and TRBJ2-5; D possibly corresponds to TRBD1 (5 bases). The assigned J gene may be wrong: the sequence end matches TRBJ2-7 better. Germline assignment: CDR1 KGHSH and CDR2 LQKENI. The CDR3 has 14 residues. CDR3 residues: CASSPDKGSYEQYF. The CDR3 DNA reads as TGTGCCAGCTCACCGGACAAAGGATCCTACGAGCAGTACTTC.

The CDR3 region has the DNA TGTGCCAGCACCCCCAGCGGACAGGGGGCGATCGGCTACGGCTACACCTTC. This gives the protein CASTPSGQGAIGYGYTF. The genes are TRBV27 and TRBJ1-2, with 11 bases matching TRBD1. V lost 7 bases, J lost 8 bases, and 18 bases stayed unmatched. Germline V gene data show CDR1 as MNHEY and CDR2 as SMNVEV (reference sequence). The CDR3 has 17 amino acids.

The J gene is TRBJ2-7, the V gene TRBV5-1, with D perhaps matching TRBD2 (5 bases). Trimming took 2 bases from V and 1 from J, leaving 10 bases between them. CDR3 length equals 14 residues. From germline, CDR1 is SGHRS and CDR2 YFSETQ. CDR3 sequence: CASSLTRGSYEQYF. Here the CDR3 DNA reads TGCGCCAGCAGCTTAACTAGAGGGTCCTACGAGCAGTACTTC.

This clone appeared a few times. The chain has TRBV28 and TRBJ2-7; D unclear. Per germline, CDR1 MDHEN and CDR2 SYDVKM. The V end was cut by 4 bases, the J end by 2 bases, with 3 bases between. The length of the CDR3 is 11 residues. The CDR3, as DNA: TGTGCCAGCAGTTCGACCTACGAGCAGTACTTC. Amino acids: CASSSTYEQYF.

The chain joins TRBV21-1 to TRBJ1-2; the table assigns TRBD1, which was not confirmed against the DNA. TRBV21-1 is termed a pseudogene. The CDR3 has 15 residues. CDR3 bases: TGTGCCAGCAGCCAACAGGGTAATACAAACTATGGCTACACCTTC. Protein product: CASSQQGNTNYGYTF.

The chain is built from TRBV5-1 and TRBJ2-7, with D perhaps matching TRBD2 (6 bases). Germline assignment: CDR1 SGHRS and CDR2 YFSETQ. The CDR3 runs 14 residues. Trimming took off 4 bases at V and 7 bases at J, with 18 bases between the two ends. The CDR3 reads CASSLQGLSGEQYF. CDR3 coding DNA: TGCGCCAGCAGCCTCCAGGGACTTTCGGGGGAGCAGTACTTC.

The genes are TRBV10-1 and TRBJ1-6, with D perhaps matching TRBD1 (5 bases). CDR1 is WNHNN, CDR2 SYGVQD, per germline (reference sequence). Trimming cost V 0 bases and J 8 bases, with 11 bases left between them. The CDR3 covers 15 residues. This chain's CDR3 is CASSESPGPDSPLHF. For the CDR3, the DNA is TGCGCCAGCAGTGAGTCTCCAGGGCCGGATTCACCCCTCCACTTT.

The chain employs TRBV28 and TRBJ2-1, with TRBD2 matching 7 bases. After removal of 8 bases from V and 4 bases from J, the junction contained 8 bases not matched to a gene. The CDR3 contains 14 residues. Germline V gives CDR1 MDHEN, CDR2 SYDVKM. In nucleotides, the CDR3 is TGTGCCAGCGGCGGGAGAATTGATTACAATGAGCAGTTCTTC. This sequence encodes CASGGRIDYNEQFF.

This chain uses TRBV25-1 with TRBJ2-7; no reliable D call. Trimming took 3 bases from V and 9 from J, leaving 3 bases between them. Germline CDR1 and CDR2: MGHDK and SYGVNS. The CDR3 totals 9 residues. This CDR3 is CASSEGQYF. CDR3 sequence (DNA): TGTGCCAGCAGTGAGGGGCAGTACTTC.

This clone showed up just once. The chain uses TRBV5-6 and TRBJ2-1; D is perhaps TRBD2 (6 bases). V shed 2 bases and J shed 4 bases, with 16 bases lying between them. The CDR3 contains 16 residues. Germline V gives CDR1 SGHDT, CDR2 YYEEEE. CDR3 protein: CASSFPRDSIYNEQFF. The CDR3 DNA is TGTGCCAGCAGCTTTCCCCGGGACTCAATATACAATGAGCAGTTCTTC.

This rearrangement joins TRBV2 to TRBJ1-1; D is possibly TRBD1 (5 bases). The CDR3 consists of 13 residues. The germline V and J ends were trimmed by 6 bases and 5 bases, with 13 bases remaining between them. Germline CDR1 is SNHLY and CDR2 is FYNNEI. CDR3: CASSRREGTEAFF. As DNA, the CDR3 is TGTGCCAGCAGCCGACGGGAGGGGACTGAAGCTTTCTTT.

This chain connects TRBV5-1 to TRBJ2-5; D possibly corresponds to TRBD1 (6 bases). Germline-derived CDR1 and CDR2 are SGHRS and YFSETQ. V lost 4 bases, J lost 1 base, and 11 bases lay in between. This CDR3 has 14 residues. The CDR3 spells CASSQTGTQETQYF. The CDR3 DNA is TGCGCCAGCAGCCAGACAGGAACCCAAGAGACCCAGTACTTC.